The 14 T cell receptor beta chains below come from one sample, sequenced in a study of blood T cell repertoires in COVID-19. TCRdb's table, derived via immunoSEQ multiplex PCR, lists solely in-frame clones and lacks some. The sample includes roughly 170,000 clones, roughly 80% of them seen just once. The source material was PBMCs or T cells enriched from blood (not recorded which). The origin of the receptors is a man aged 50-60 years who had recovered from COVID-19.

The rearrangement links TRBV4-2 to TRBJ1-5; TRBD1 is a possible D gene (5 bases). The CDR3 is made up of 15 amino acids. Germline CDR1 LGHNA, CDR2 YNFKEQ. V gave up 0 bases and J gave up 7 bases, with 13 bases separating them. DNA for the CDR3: TGTGCCAGCAGCCAAGACGCCGGTGGGGCCCAGCCCCAGCATTTT. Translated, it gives CASSQDAGGAQPQHF.

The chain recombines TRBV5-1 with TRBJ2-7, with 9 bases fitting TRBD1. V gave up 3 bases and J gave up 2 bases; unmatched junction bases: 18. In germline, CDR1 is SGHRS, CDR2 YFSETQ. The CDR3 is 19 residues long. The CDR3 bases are TGCGCCAGCAGCTCAAGGGGGACAGGGTACTCTAGTAGGACCTACGAGCAGTACTTC. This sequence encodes CASSSRGTGYSSRTYEQYF. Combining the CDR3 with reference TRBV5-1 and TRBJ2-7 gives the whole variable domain KAGVTQTPRYLIKTRGQQVTLSCSPISGHRSVSWYQQTPGQGLQFLFEYFSETQRNKGNFPGRFSGRQFSNSRSEMNVSTLELGDSALYLCASSSRGTGYSSRTYEQYFGPGTRLTVT.

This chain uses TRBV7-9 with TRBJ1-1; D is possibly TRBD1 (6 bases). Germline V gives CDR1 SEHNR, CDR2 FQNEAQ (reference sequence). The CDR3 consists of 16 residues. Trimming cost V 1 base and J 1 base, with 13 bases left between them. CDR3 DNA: TGTGCCAGCAGCTTAGTCAGGGGTTCAGGGAACACTGAAGCTTTCTTT. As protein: CASSLVRGSGNTEAFF.

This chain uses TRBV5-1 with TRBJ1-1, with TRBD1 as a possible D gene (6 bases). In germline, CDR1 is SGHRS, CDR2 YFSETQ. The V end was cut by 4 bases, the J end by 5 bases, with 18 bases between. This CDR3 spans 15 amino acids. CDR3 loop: CASSPGPGVRTEAFF. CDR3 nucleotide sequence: TGCGCCAGCAGCCCGGGGCCAGGGGTAAGAACTGAAGCTTTCTTT.

Here the CDR3 reads CASSLGQGAHEQYF. The CDR3 nucleotides are TGTGCCAGCAGCTTGGGGCAGGGGGCCCACGAGCAGTACTTC. The chain carries TRBV7-9 and TRBJ2-7, with 8 nucleotides matching TRBD1. The germline V gene has CDR1 SEHNR and CDR2 FQNEAQ (reference sequence). The CDR3 loop spans 14 amino acids. V was clipped by 3 bases and J by 5 bases; unmatched bases: 6.

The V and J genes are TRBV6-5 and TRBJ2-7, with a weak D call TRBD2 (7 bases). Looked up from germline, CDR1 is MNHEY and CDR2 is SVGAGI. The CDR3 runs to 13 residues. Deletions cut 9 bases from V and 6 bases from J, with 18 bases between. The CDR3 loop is CASTKGGVSEQYF. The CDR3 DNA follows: TGTGCCAGTACCAAAGGGGGGGTAAGCGAGCAGTACTTC.

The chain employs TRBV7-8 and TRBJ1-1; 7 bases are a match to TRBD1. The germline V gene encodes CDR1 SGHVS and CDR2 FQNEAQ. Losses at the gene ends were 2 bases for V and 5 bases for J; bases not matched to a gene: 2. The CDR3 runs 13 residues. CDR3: CASSLPGGTEAFF. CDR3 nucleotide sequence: TGTGCCAGCAGCTTACCAGGGGGGACTGAAGCTTTCTTT.

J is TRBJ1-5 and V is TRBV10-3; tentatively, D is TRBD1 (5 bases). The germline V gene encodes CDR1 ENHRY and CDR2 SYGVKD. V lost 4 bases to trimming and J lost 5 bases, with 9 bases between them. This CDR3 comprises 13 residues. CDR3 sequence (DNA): TGTGCCATCAGTGGGACACCAGATCAGCCCCAGCATTTT. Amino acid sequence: CAISGTPDQPQHF.

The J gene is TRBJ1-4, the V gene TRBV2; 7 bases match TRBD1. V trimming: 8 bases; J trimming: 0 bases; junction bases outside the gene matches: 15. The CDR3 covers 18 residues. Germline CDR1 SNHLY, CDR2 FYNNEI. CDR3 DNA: TGTGCCAGCTACTTCCGACAGGGACCTTCCGCAACTAATGAAAAACTGTTTTTT. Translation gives CASYFRQGPSATNEKLFF.

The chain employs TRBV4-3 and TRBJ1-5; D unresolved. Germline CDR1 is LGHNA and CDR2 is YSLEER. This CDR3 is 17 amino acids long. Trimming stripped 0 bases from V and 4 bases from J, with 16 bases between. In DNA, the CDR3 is TGCGCCAGCAGCCAAGATCTCGGCCCCGAGGTAAATCAGCCCCAGCATTTT. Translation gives CASSQDLGPEVNQPQHF.

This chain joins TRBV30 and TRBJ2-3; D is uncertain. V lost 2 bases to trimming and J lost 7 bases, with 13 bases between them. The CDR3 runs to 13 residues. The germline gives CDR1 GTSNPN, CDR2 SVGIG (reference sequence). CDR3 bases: TGTGCCTGGAGTCCTCTGAGCTCACATACGCAGTATTTT. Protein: CAWSPLSSHTQYF.

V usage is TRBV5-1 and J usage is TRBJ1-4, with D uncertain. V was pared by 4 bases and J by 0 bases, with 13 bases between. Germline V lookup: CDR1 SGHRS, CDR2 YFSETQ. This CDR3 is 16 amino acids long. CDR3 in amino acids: CASSPGGGSTNEKLFF. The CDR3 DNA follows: TGCGCCAGCAGCCCGGGTGGAGGGTCAACTAATGAAAAACTGTTTTTT.

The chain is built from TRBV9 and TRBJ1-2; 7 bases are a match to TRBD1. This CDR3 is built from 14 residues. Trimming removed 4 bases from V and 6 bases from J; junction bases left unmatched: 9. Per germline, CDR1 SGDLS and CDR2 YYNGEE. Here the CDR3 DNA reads TGTGCCAGCAGCAATACCGGGACAGCAGATGGCTACACCTTC. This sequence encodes CASSNTGTADGYTF.

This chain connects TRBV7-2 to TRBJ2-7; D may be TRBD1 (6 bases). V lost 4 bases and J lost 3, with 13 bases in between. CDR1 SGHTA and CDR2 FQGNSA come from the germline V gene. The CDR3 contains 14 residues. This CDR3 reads CASSSYRDNYEQYF. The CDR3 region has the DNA TGTGCCAGCAGCTCCTACCGGGACAACTACGAGCAGTACTTC.